This T cell receptor beta chain originates from a study of CD8+CD57+ T cells in acquired aplastic anemia. On the study more broadly: Mean yield of DNA from sorted CD4+ and CD8+ cells was approximately 3 ug.

This clonotype was picked up many times. Its antigen is undetermined. Genomic DNA provided the template from which TCR beta VDJ and CDR3 profiles were obtained. TCRdb passed the reads through MiXCR, listing each CDR3 protein once. The table has approximately 270,000 distinct CDR3 sequences, around three fifths seen once. Study observations and caveats: Patients and controls had CD8+ Simpson's diversity values that were not significantly distinct. In common between the patients and the controls were twenty-nine CD8+ CDR3 sequences.

This CDR3 region has 14 residues. The V end lost 3 bases, the J end lost 4 bases, and 12 bases lay between the germline ends. Germline CDR1 and CDR2: SGHVS and FQNEAQ. The source material was sorted CD4+, CD8+, or CD8+CD57+ T cells (not recorded which) from PBMCs. The chain is built from TRBV7-8 and TRBJ1-1; D unresolved. The origin of this receptor is a human donor with severe aplastic anemia or a healthy control (not recorded which). CDR3 nucleotides: TGTGCCAGCAGCTTCCGGAGGGTGGGCACTGAAGCTTTCTTT. It encodes CASSFRRVGTEAFF.